These T cell receptor beta chains were read from a single sample in a study of blood T cells in healthy people across ages. TCRdb re-derived calls from the 5' RACE reads in MiXCR, one entry per CDR3 protein. Of 1.5 million to 2 million distinct CDR3 sequences listed, roughly 27% are singletons. The sample consisted of blood. The receptors derive from a woman aged 30 to 39 in good health. The CDR3 runs from the conserved cysteine through the conserved F or W. D genes are given only for firm matches. Part of the rows lack a size; the others show once, few, many or a class for expanded clones.

clone_size	d_call	v_call	j_call	cdr3_nt	cdr3_aa
many	-	TRBV20-1	TRBJ2-7	TGCAGTGCCAAAAGTGTAGAGAACGAGCAGTACTTC	CSAKSVENEQYF
-	-	TRBV7-9	TRBJ2-1	TGTGCCAGCAGCTTAGAGGCCACCCGCAATGAGCAGTTCTTC	CASSLEATRNEQFF
many	-	TRBV29-1	TRBJ2-7	TGCAGCGTTGACCTCCCCTACGAGCAGTACTTC	CSVDLPYEQYF
many	-	TRBV4-2	TRBJ2-7	TGTGCCAGCAGCCGCCGGGACAACTCCTACGAGCAGTACTTC	CASSRRDNSYEQYF
-	-	TRBV16	TRBJ1-5	TGTGCCAGCAGCCCGGGATGGGGACAGCCCCAGCATTTT	CASSPGWGQPQHF
-	-	TRBV27	TRBJ2-7	TGTGCCAGCAGTTTGATTCAGGACTACGAGCAGTACTTC	CASSLIQDYEQYF
-	-	TRBV12-3/TRBV12-4	TRBJ2-3	TGTGCCAGCAGTTTAGGGTGGACAGATACGCAGTATTTT	CASSLGWTDTQYF
-	TRBD1	TRBV29-1	TRBJ2-1	TGCAGCGTTGATGGGACAGGATACAATGAGCAGGTCTTC	CSVDGTGYNEQVF
-	TRBD2	TRBV12-3/TRBV12-4	TRBJ2-1	TGTGCCAGCAGTTTAGGTAGCGGGGTAAGGAATGAGCAGTTCTTC	CASSLGSGVRNEQFF
-	TRBD2	TRBV13	TRBJ2-1	TGTGCCATCCGGCCTAGCGGGGGGAGCTCCTACAATGAGCAGTTCTTC	CAIRPSGGSSYNEQFF
-	TRBD2	TRBV11-2	TRBJ2-1	TGTGCCGGCAGCTTAGAAGCGACTAGCGATGAGCAGTTCTTC	CAGSLEATSDEQFF
-	-	TRBV5-1	TRBJ1-3	TGCGCCAGCAGCTTGGACGTCACGACAGGCAACACCATATATTTT	CASSLDVTTGNTIYF
few	-	TRBV5-1	TRBJ2-7	TGCGCCAGCAGCGACCCAGCGGGCGAAAGCTCCTACGAGCAGTACTTC	CASSDPAGESSYEQYF
-	-	TRBV18	TRBJ2-6	TGTGCCAGCTCACCAGCCCCCGGGGCCAACGTCCTGACTTTC	CASSPAPGANVLTF
-	-	TRBV27	TRBJ1-1	TGTGCCAGCAGTCCTCTTGGGGGGCTCACTGAAGCTTTCTTT	CASSPLGGLTEAFF
many	TRBD1	TRBV6-5	TRBJ2-7	TGTGCCAGCAGTCCTCTCGACAGGGGTTCCTACGAGCAGTACTTC	CASSPLDRGSYEQYF
-	-	TRBV5-6	TRBJ2-5	TGTGCCAGCAGCTTTCAACAAACCTACGAGCGGTACTTC	CASSFQQTYERYF
-	-	TRBV7-9	TRBJ1-2	TGTGTCAGCAGCTGGGACATTTCTTATGGCTACACCTTC	CVSSWDISYGYTF
-	-	TRBV24-1	TRBJ2-1	TGTGCCACCAGTGACGCTACTAGGCGGAATGAGCAGTTCTTC	CATSDATRRNEQFF
many	-	TRBV2	TRBJ1-5	TGTGCCAGCAGTGAAGGGACATATAGCAATCAGCCCCAGCATTTT	CASSEGTYSNQPQHF
few	TRBD2	TRBV7-2	TRBJ2-1	TGTGCCAGCAGCCCTAGCGGGCCCCGGTCCAATGAGCAGTTCTTC	CASSPSGPRSNEQFF
few	-	TRBV7-2	TRBJ1-1	TGTGCCAGCAGCTTAGACCGGGCCTACACTACTGAAGCTTTCTTT	CASSLDRAYTTEAFF
few	-	TRBV5-6	TRBJ2-3	TGTGCCAGCAGCCGCAGGAGTGTCTCAGATACGCAGTATTTT	CASSRRSVSDTQYF
-	-	TRBV5-1	TRBJ2-3	TGCGCCAGCAGCAGGGCCCAAACAGATACGCAGTATTTT	CASSRAQTDTQYF
-	TRBD1	TRBV7-6	TRBJ1-1	TGTGCCAGCAGCTTAAGGACAGGGGCGATCGCTGAAGCTTTCTTT	CASSLRTGAIAEAFF
-	TRBD2	TRBV7-7	TRBJ2-1	TGTGCCAGCAGCCCCGGGACTAGCGGGAGACTTGATGAGCAGTTCTTC	CASSPGTSGRLDEQFF
-	-	TRBV13	TRBJ1-1	TGCGCCAGCGGCTCCCTGGACGCCCGGACTAAAGCTTTCTTT	CASGSLDARTKAFF
-	TRBD1	TRBV5-1	TRBJ2-1	TGCGCCGGCAGCCCCCCGGGACAGGGGAAGAATGAGCAGTTCTTC	CAGSPPGQGKNEQFF
once	TRBD1	TRBV28	TRBJ1-1	TGTGCCAGCAGTTCTCCCGACAGGGCGAACACTGAAGCTTTCTTT	CASSSPDRANTEAFF
few	-	TRBV5-6	TRBJ2-3	TGTGCCAGCAGCTTTTTTCAGGGCTCAGGGACGCAGTATTTT	CASSFFQGSGTQYF
-	TRBD1	TRBV2	TRBJ1-5	TGTGCCACCAACAGGGGGCGCGGCAATCAGCCCCAGCATTTT	CATNRGRGNQPQHF
few	-	TRBV20-1	TRBJ1-6	TGCAGTGCTAGAGCGCCCGGCTCGGGGGGTAGGGGCACCTATTCACCCCTCCACTTT	CSARAPGSGGRGTYSPLHF
-	TRBD1	TRBV5-6	TRBJ2-7	TGTGCCAGCAGCCTGCCGGGACAGGGAATAGGGCAGTACTTC	CASSLPGQGIGQYF
-	-	TRBV6-1	TRBJ2-3	TGTGCCAGCAGCTGGCGCCCCGCGGATACGCAGTATTTT	CASSWRPADTQYF
-	TRBD1	TRBV2	TRBJ2-2	TGTGCCAGCAGTTGGGACAGCGTCACCGGGGAGCTGTTTTTT	CASSWDSVTGELFF
-	-	TRBV12-3/TRBV12-4	TRBJ1-5	TGTGCCAGCAGTTGGGAGTTAGGACAGCCCCAGCATTTT	CASSWELGQPQHF
few	-	TRBV2	TRBJ1-2	TGTGCCAGCAGGGACAGCCCAGATGGCTACACCTTC	CASRDSPDGYTF
few	TRBD1	TRBV12-3/TRBV12-4	TRBJ1-5	TGTGCCAGCAGTCCTACAGGGGTCTTGAATCAGCCCCAGCATTTT	CASSPTGVLNQPQHF
few	-	TRBV4-2	TRBJ2-5	TGTGCCAGCAGCCAAGCCCCGGCCCTAACGCACCAAGAGACCCAGTACTTC	CASSQAPALTHQETQYF
few	TRBD2	TRBV6-1	TRBJ2-3	TGTGCCAGCAGGCTGACTAGCGGGTTCACTAGCACAGATACGCAGTATTTT	CASRLTSGFTSTDTQYF
many	TRBD1	TRBV29-1	TRBJ2-5	TGCAGCGTTGTGGGACAGGGAATGGAGACCCAGTACTTC	CSVVGQGMETQYF
-	TRBD2	TRBV7-2	TRBJ2-3	TGTGCCAGCAGCTTAGTTCGAGCGGGGAGCACAGATACGCAGTATTTT	CASSLVRAGSTDTQYF
-	-	TRBV29-1	TRBJ2-5	TGCAGCGTGAGGGGCGCCCAAGAGACCCAGTACTTC	CSVRGAQETQYF
-	TRBD1	TRBV5-6	TRBJ2-7	TGTGCCAGCCAGACTGGGACAGGGTTTTACGAGCAGTACTTC	CASQTGTGFYEQYF
few	TRBD2	TRBV19	TRBJ2-1	TGTGCCAGTAGTCAGGTGCGGGCCCGCGGGGGGCTTAACAATGAGCAGTTCTTC	CASSQVRARGGLNNEQFF
few	TRBD1	TRBV15	TRBJ1-2	TGTGCCACCAGCTCGCGACAGGGGGCTTACTATGGCTACACCTTC	CATSSRQGAYYGYTF
many	-	TRBV6-5	TRBJ2-7	TGTGCCAGCAGTTACGGTGGGGTCTCCGGCCCCCAATCCTACGAGCAGTACTTC	CASSYGGVSGPQSYEQYF
few	-	TRBV20-1	TRBJ2-1	TGCAGTGCTAAAAGGCCCGCCAGTGAGCAGTTCTTC	CSAKRPASEQFF
many	-	TRBV6-1	TRBJ2-1	TGTGCCAGCAGGGAAACTAGATCTTCCCGTTACAATGAGCAGTTCTTC	CASRETRSSRYNEQFF
-	-	TRBV24-1	TRBJ2-1	TGTGCCACCAGTGACAGTGGGAGGAGGTTGAGTGAGCAGTTCTTC	CATSDSGRRLSEQFF